This TCR beta chain derives from a study of T cell changes during pregnancy in multiple sclerosis. This CDR3 spans 15 amino acids. The V gene's germline CDR1 is SGHRS and CDR2 YFSETQ. Germline trimming cut 0 bases from V and 3 bases from J; bases unmatched to any gene: 4. Clones were sequenced by immunoSEQ multiplex PCR, and TCRdb holds only the in-frame ones, with some missing. The sample gives roughly 84,000 clones, 80% to 95% of which show up once; around 1.4% is in the top ten. Specimen: peripheral blood, collected in the third trimester of pregnancy. The sequence was collected from a female donor in good health, enrolled as a control in a pregnancy study. This rearrangement joins TRBV5-1 to TRBJ2-5, with TRBD1 matching over 8 bases. DNA of the CDR3: TGCGCCAGCAGCTTGGGGACAGGGTTTGAAGAGACCCAGTACTTC. Protein sequence: CASSLGTGFEETQYF.